The T cell receptor beta chain under discussion was sequenced for a study of T-cell reconstitution after alpha-beta-depleted transplantation in children. Unique molecular identifiers were incorporated when the TCRbeta library was constructed. TCRdb re-derived calls from the PCR reads in MiXCR, one entry per CDR3 protein. The sample includes hundreds of thousands of distinct CDR3 sequences, 16% of them seen just once. V lost 3 bases and J lost 1, with 6 bases in between. This CDR3 is built from 13 residues. Looked up from germline, CDR1 is LNHDA and CDR2 is SQIVND (reference sequence). This sample comprised PBMCs from the stem cell graft donor, obtained from the stem cell graft. This sequence was found in a human donor who donated a stem cell graft to a child with acute myeloid leukemia. The gene calls are TRBV19 and TRBJ2-5, with D possibly matching TRBD1 (5 bases). The CDR3 spells CASSIDSQETQYF. CDR3 in DNA: TGTGCCAGTAGTATCGACAGCCAAGAGACCCAGTACTTC.